The sequence of this T cell receptor beta chain was determined in a study of blood T cell repertoires in COVID-19. This CDR3 is built from 13 residues. The V gene's germline CDR1 is LNHDA and CDR2 SQIVND (reference sequence). V shed 6 bases and J shed 5 bases, with 14 bases lying between them. Profiled with immunoSEQ multiplex PCR; TCRdb holds only in-frame clones, not every one. The sample has about 340,000 clones; approximately 86% are singletons. The clonotype comes from a woman aged 60 to 75 with COVID-19, enrolled during active disease. The chain has TRBV19 and TRBJ2-7; TRBD2 is a possible D gene (5 bases). The sequenced material came from peripheral blood. CDR3 in amino acids: CASRAEGLHEQYF. The DNA for the CDR3 is TGTGCCAGTAGGGCCGAGGGTTTGCACGAGCAGTACTTC.